Listed here are 10 T cell receptor beta chains from one sample, sequenced in a study of T cell responses to AZD1222 COVID-19 vaccine (TCRdb year 2021). The receptor library was made with the immunoSEQ multiplex PCR assay. TCRdb mirrors the immuneACCESS table, restricted to in-frame sequences. Some clones are absent from its copies; in checked studies, under half trace to an unresolved V gene, and the reason for the others is unknown. The sample records roughly 190,000 clones, approximately 95% of which are singletons. Approximately 3.9% of the sample lies in the top ten. The time point label here, explained by the study, means: baseline before first vaccination. The sample was peripheral blood, taken on day 0 of AZD1222 vaccination. These receptors originate from an adult in good health.

This chain uses TRBV19 with TRBJ1-2; TRBD1 agrees at 7 bases. Germline V gene data show CDR1 as LNHDA and CDR2 as SQIVND (reference sequence). The CDR3 has 18 amino acids. V was pared by 8 bases and J by 4 bases, with 22 bases of the junction left unmatched. In nucleotides, the CDR3 is TGTGCCAGTTTGAGATCCATGGGACAGACGGGGATTGTCTATGGCTACACCTTC. Translated: CASLRSMGQTGIVYGYTF.

The chain links TRBV6-1 to TRBJ2-7, with no clear D. The V end lost 1 base, the J end lost 5 bases, and 3 bases lay between the germline ends. Looked up from germline, CDR1 is MNHNS and CDR2 is SASEGT. The CDR3 loop spans 11 amino acids. The CDR3 DNA sequence: TGTGCCAGCAGTGAAGTACACGAGCAGTACTTC. It translates to CASSEVHEQYF.

The gene calls are TRBV5-6 and TRBJ2-1, with D tentatively TRBD2 (6 bases). V was cut by 2 bases and J by 5 bases, with 8 bases left in between. Germline CDR1 is SGHDT and CDR2 is YYEEEE. The CDR3 runs 13 residues. The CDR3 loop reads CASSLGGHNEQFF. Here the CDR3 DNA reads TGTGCCAGCAGCTTAGGAGGGCACAATGAGCAGTTCTTC.

This clone occurred once. V is TRBV11-3 and J is TRBJ1-2; D may be TRBD1 (6 bases). The germline V gene encodes CDR1 SGHNT and CDR2 YENEEA. This CDR3 region has 13 residues. V lost 3 bases to trimming and J lost 9 bases, with 14 bases between them. The CDR3 DNA reads TGTGCCAGCAGCTTCCCAGGGGAGTTAAGCTACACCTTC. This translates into CASSFPGELSYTF.

This clone was counted between two and nine times. V is TRBV3-1 (or the pseudogene TRBV3-2) and J is TRBJ1-2; possible D gene TRBD1, 5 bases. The CDR3 contains 15 residues. The V and J ends lost 0 bases and 4 bases respectively, with 12 bases between them. Germline values: CDR1 LGHDT, CDR2 YNNKEL (reference sequence). The DNA for the CDR3 is TGTGCCAGCAGCCAAGAAGGAACAGGAGTCTATGGCTACACCTTC. Translating it yields CASSQEGTGVYGYTF.

V and J are TRBV28 and TRBJ2-7; D remains ambiguous. The V gene's germline CDR1 is MDHEN and CDR2 SYDVKM. The CDR3 loop spans 13 amino acids. V gave up 5 bases and J gave up 3 bases, with 11 bases separating them. The DNA of the CDR3 is TGTGCCAGCAGTCCCGGACGGCTCTACGAGCAGTACTTC. Translating it yields CASSPGRLYEQYF.

This chain joins TRBV19 and TRBJ1-4; D might be TRBD1 (5 bases). Trimming took off 10 bases at V and 8 bases at J, with 14 bases between the two ends. Germline assignment: CDR1 LNHDA and CDR2 SQIVND (reference sequence). The CDR3 is 12 amino acids. CDR3 DNA: TGTGCCACCCGAGGGGAGGGGGAAAAACTGTTTTTT. It translates to CATRGEGEKLFF.

The chain employs TRBV18 and TRBJ1-5; the D gene is possibly TRBD1 (5 bases). The CDR3 is made up of 15 amino acids. Deletions cut 1 base from V and 5 bases from J, with 12 bases between. CDR1 is KGHSH, CDR2 LQKENI, per germline. CDR3 bases: TGTGCCAGCTCACCACTTGACAGTCCGGATCAGCCCCAGCATTTT. Translating gives CASSPLDSPDQPQHF.

The rearrangement uses TRBV18 and TRBJ2-7; D is perhaps TRBD1 (6 bases). V was pared by 6 bases and J by 2 bases, with 14 bases between. Germline V CDR1 and CDR2: KGHSH, LQKENI. The CDR3 length is 14 residues. The CDR3 nucleotides are TGTGCCAGCTCCCGACCGGGACAACCCTACGAGCAGTACTTC. This sequence encodes CASSRPGQPYEQYF.

This rearrangement joins TRBV6-5 to TRBJ1-3, with 10 bases lining up with TRBD1. This CDR3 spans 15 amino acids. V was clipped by 6 bases and J by 10 bases; unmatched bases: 12. The germline V gene has CDR1 MNHEY and CDR2 SVGAGI. The CDR3 reads CASSYTNGQGETIYF. In DNA, the CDR3 is TGTGCCAGCAGCTACACGAACGGACAGGGGGAGACCATATATTTT.